This TCR beta chain was documented in a study of T cells in Graves' hyperthyroidism and ophthalmopathy. The CDR3 sequence is 17 residues long. Germline loops: CDR1 ENHRY, CDR2 SYGVKD. Trimming removed 0 bases at V and 4 bases at J, with 13 bases between. This clonotype was detected a few times. It was RNA transcripts that yielded the amplified TCR beta CDR3 regions. HTBI primers were used for first-round RT-PCR of the TCR CDR3. TCRdb re-called the multiplex PCR reads with MiXCR, one entry per CDR3 protein. The data hold 350,000 to 400,000 distinct CDR3 sequences, with around 14% observed a single time. Over 18 months, lack of ophthalmopathy progression marked Graves' hyperthyroidism as stable.

The source material was blood. V is TRBV10-3 and J is TRBJ2-6, with a possible D match to TRBD1 (5 bases). This receptor was identified in a woman aged 60-75 years with Graves' hyperthyroidism. Here the CDR3 DNA reads TGTGCCATCAGTGAGTCGAGTGGGGCGCAAGGGGCCAACGTCCTGACTTTC. Its translation: CAISESSGAQGANVLTF.